This T cell receptor beta chain came from a study of blood T cell repertoires in COVID-19. Study context: Some COVID-19 samples were acute and others convalescent; all came from the United States, Italy and Spain. PBMCs, B-cell-depleted T cells, or T cells were the source of the cDNA or gDNA that made up the material.

In the original processing: Reference gene primer amplification in the assay estimated nucleated cell counts. Libraries were prepared by immunoSEQ multiplex PCR; TCRdb keeps only in-frame clonotypes and omits some of them. V, J and clone size derive from that table, while D and trimming were established from the DNA sequence. This table has over 150,000 clones, 65% to 90% appearing once. Unmatched junction bases numbered 4, after V lost 3 bases and J lost 6 bases. The germline V gene has CDR1 GTSNPN and CDR2 SVGIG (reference sequence). This CDR3 region has 13 residues. V usage is TRBV30 and J usage is TRBJ1-2; TRBD1 aligns across 10 bases. The specimen was peripheral blood. The receptor comes from a human donor in a cohort sampled during active COVID-19. For the CDR3, the DNA is TGTGCCTGGAGGTGGGGGACAGGGGATGGCTACACCTTC. It encodes CAWRWGTGDGYTF.